A selection of T cell receptor beta chains follows, all from one sample in a study of blood T cell repertoires in COVID-19. TCRdb's table, derived via immunoSEQ multiplex PCR, lists solely in-frame clones and lacks some. The table includes 250,000 to 350,000 clones, 70% to 90% detected once. Sequences were obtained from PBMCs or T cells enriched from blood (not recorded which). These receptor sequences come from a woman aged 25 to 39 who had recovered from COVID-19. Each CDR3 is given with its conserved first and last residue. D genes are given only for firm matches. Some rows have no size entry. The others give once, few or many, or a class for an expanded clone.

DNA,CDR3,D,J,V,size
TGTGCCAGCAGTTACTCGCCGCTACAGGGAAATGGCTACACCTTC,CASSYSPLQGNGYTF,.,TRBJ1-2,TRBV6-5,.
TGTGCCAGTAGTGGTCCAGACGAGCAGTACTTC,CASSGPDEQYF,.,TRBJ2-7,TRBV19,once
TGTGCCAGCAGCTCCCGAACTACCGACTGGGAGACCCAGTACTTC,CASSSRTTDWETQYF,.,TRBJ2-5,TRBV5-4,.
TGTGCCAGCAGCTTGTTCTACATAGCGGGGGGGCCCGGCGGGGAGCTGTTTTTT,CASSLFYIAGGPGGELFF,TRBD2,TRBJ2-2,TRBV11-2,.
TGTGCCAGTAGTCCCCAGGCGGGGTATGGCTACACCTTC,CASSPQAGYGYTF,.,TRBJ1-2,TRBV19,.
TGTGCCAGCAGCGATATCAGGGAGACCCAGTACTTC,CASSDIRETQYF,.,TRBJ2-5,TRBV2,.
TGTGCCTGGAGTTCACACAGGGGGTCGAGGGGGAATTCACCCCTCCACTTT,CAWSSHRGSRGNSPLHF,TRBD1,TRBJ1-6,TRBV30,few
TGTGCCAGCAGCCAGACCCCGGACAGGCCCGGGGGCTACACCTTC,CASSQTPDRPGGYTF,TRBD1,TRBJ1-2,TRBV5-5,.
TGTGCCAGCAGCTTGGCTCAGGGTAATGAAAAACTGTTTTTT,CASSLAQGNEKLFF,.,TRBJ1-4,TRBV5-4,.
TGCGCCAGCAGTGTGGGAGGCCTACCTGGAAACACCATATATTTT,CASSVGGLPGNTIYF,.,TRBJ1-3,TRBV10-2,.